This TCR beta chain was captured by sequencing in a study of blood T cells in healthy people across ages. The CDR3 runs to 15 residues. The ends were cut back, 4 bases at V and 0 bases at J, with 9 bases in the middle. Germline V gives CDR1 SEHNR, CDR2 FQNEAQ (reference sequence). On this clonotype itself: The antigen is not known.

PCR was performed a second time for roughly 7 to 12 cycles using a sample-barcoded 5' primer and a J-beta primer mix. With 12 random nucleotides, a template-switch adaptor tagged each individual cDNA molecule. TCRdb re-analysed the 5' RACE reads in MiXCR, keeping a single row per CDR3 protein. The sample has 1.2 million to 1.5 million distinct CDR3 sequences, approximately 59% seen once; the top ten hold about 6.7%. Those donating, healthy Caucasian individuals from Russia, were aged roughly 6 to 95. Study-wide results and limits: Donor CMV status was unknown, possibly confounding expanded clonotype changes. PBMCs left unsorted prevented a conclusive naive versus antigen-experienced comparison.

This sequence was found in a man aged 18 to 29 in good health. Sequences were obtained from blood. The gene calls are TRBV7-9 and TRBJ1-4; D uncertain. The CDR3 coding sequence is TGTGCCAGCAGCTCCCGGTTATCAACTAATGAAAAACTGTTTTTT. The encoded protein is CASSSRLSTNEKLFF.